Following are 12 T cell receptor beta chains from one sample sequenced in a study of long-term antiretroviral therapy in people with HIV. An immunoSEQ assay, version v3.0, was performed at survey level. Sequenced by immunoSEQ multiplex PCR; TCRdb stores in-frame clones only, minus some. The sample includes tens of thousands of clones, over 75% of them seen just once. The material was unsorted PBMCs, obtained 1.5 years after starting antiretroviral therapy. The origin of the receptors is a man between 18 and 35 years old with HIV.

This clone was seen a single time. This chain connects TRBV30 to TRBJ2-3, with TRBD2 as a possible D gene (5 bases). The V and J ends lost 2 bases and 2 bases respectively, with 11 bases between them. The germline V gene has CDR1 GTSNPN and CDR2 SVGIG (reference sequence). The CDR3 is 14 residues long. This CDR3 is CAWSSGAPTDTQYF. CDR3 sequence (DNA): TGTGCCTGGAGTAGCGGAGCCCCCACAGATACGCAGTATTTT.

The chain couples TRBV11-2 to TRBJ2-1, with 11 bases identical to TRBD2. The V gene's germline CDR1 is SGHAT and CDR2 FQNNGV. The CDR3 consists of 17 residues. V was clipped by 5 bases and J by 7 bases; unmatched bases: 13. DNA of the CDR3: TGTGCCAGCAGCACCAGGTTAGCGGGAGGGCCGAGTAATGAGCAGTTCTTC. This translates into CASSTRLAGGPSNEQFF.

The J gene is TRBJ2-6, the V gene TRBV5-8; 11 bases are a match to TRBD1. CDR1 is SGHTS, CDR2 YDEGEE, per germline. V lost 4 bases, J lost 2 bases, and 5 bases stayed unmatched. CDR3 length equals 17 residues. The CDR3 DNA reads TGTGCCAGCAGCGGAGGACAGGGGGCGGCTGGGGCCAACGTCCTGACTTTC. Protein product: CASSGGQGAAGANVLTF.

This chain links TRBV6-6 with TRBJ1-1; TRBD1 matches 7 bases. Germline V lookup: CDR1 MNHNY, CDR2 SVGAGI (reference sequence). This CDR3 contains 15 residues. V dropped 5 bases and J dropped 2; count of bases not matched to a gene: 8. The CDR3 nucleotides are TGTGCCAGCAGTACCCCAGGGGGGATTAACACTGAAGCTTTCTTT. It codes for CASSTPGGINTEAFF.

CDR3 in DNA: TGTGCCAGCAGCGGACTAAACACCGGGGAGCTGTTTTTT. As protein: CASSGLNTGELFF. The V and J genes are TRBV6-6 and TRBJ2-2; D is possibly TRBD2 (6 bases). V dropped 6 bases and J dropped 2 bases, with 7 bases sitting between them. Germline CDR1 reads MNHNY; CDR2 reads SVGAGI (reference sequence). The CDR3 is made up of 13 amino acids.

This clone was seen a single time. The genes are TRBV28 and TRBJ1-5; a possible D gene is TRBD1 (6 bases). There are 13 residues in the CDR3. The V and J ends lost 7 bases and 7 bases respectively, with 14 bases between them. Germline loops: CDR1 MDHEN, CDR2 SYDVKM. The CDR3 region is CASKGGAAQPQHF. The CDR3 DNA sequence: TGTGCCAGCAAGGGGGGTGCTGCGCAGCCCCAGCATTTT. Full variable domain (remainder filled in from reference TRBV28 and TRBJ1-5): DVKVTQSSRYLVKRTGEKVFLECVQDMDHENMFWYRQDPGLGLRLIYFSYDVKMKEKGDIPEGYSVSREKKERFSLILESASTNQTSMYLCASKGGAAQPQHFGDGTRLSIL.

V gene TRBV5-1 combines with J gene TRBJ2-2; D assignment may be TRBD1 or TRBD2 (5 bases each). Trimming removed 1 base at V and 4 bases at J, with 11 bases between. Germline assignment: CDR1 SGHRS and CDR2 YFSETQ. This CDR3 spans 15 amino acids. The CDR3 loop reads CASSLMGEITGELFF. The CDR3 nucleotides are TGCGCCAGCAGCTTGATGGGGGAGATCACCGGGGAGCTGTTTTTT. Looking up the rest from reference TRBV5-1 and TRBJ2-2 gives the full variable domain: KAGVTQTPRYLIKTRGQQVTLSCSPISGHRSVSWYQQTPGQGLQFLFEYFSETQRNKGNFPGRFSGRQFSNSRSEMNVSTLELGDSALYLCASSLMGEITGELFFGEGSRLTVL.

The V call is TRBV7-2, the J call TRBJ2-1; 8 bases match TRBD1. The length of the CDR3 is 15 residues. V trimming: 7 bases; J trimming: 0 bases; junction bases outside the gene matches: 5. The germline V gene encodes CDR1 SGHTA and CDR2 FQGNSA. This chain's CDR3 is CASTLTGASYNEQFF. The CDR3 DNA reads TGTGCCAGCACCCTGACAGGGGCCTCCTACAATGAGCAGTTCTTC.

The chain couples TRBV7-9 to TRBJ2-7, with D unclear. The CDR3 is made up of 12 amino acids. CDR1 is SEHNR and CDR2 is FQNEAQ in the germline V gene (reference sequence). The V and J ends lost 1 base and 4 bases respectively, with 5 bases between them. The DNA of the CDR3 is TGTGCCAGCAGCTTAGTCGGATACGAGCAGTACTTC. Translated: CASSLVGYEQYF.

This clone has more than one count but fewer than ten. The chain combines TRBV2 with TRBJ2-7, with D tentatively TRBD1 (6 bases). Trimming removed 5 bases from V and 2 bases from J, with 10 bases in between. The CDR3 has 13 residues. The germline CDR1 and CDR2 sequences are SNHLY and FYNNEI. The CDR3 DNA reads TGTGCCAGCAGTTGGACAGAACCCTACGAGCAGTACTTC. Protein: CASSWTEPYEQYF.

The gene calls are TRBV18 and TRBJ1-1, with D maybe TRBD1 (5 bases). Trimming removed 4 bases from V and 1 base from J, with 10 bases in between. The CDR3 spans 14 residues. CDR1 and CDR2 (germline): KGHSH, LQKENI. CDR3 sequence: CASSQATGNTEAFF. The CDR3 region has the DNA TGTGCCAGCTCACAAGCAACAGGGAACACTGAAGCTTTCTTT. The full variable domain, its missing parts supplied by reference TRBV18 and TRBJ1-1, is NAGVMQNPRHLVRRRGQEARLRCSPMKGHSHVYWYRQLPEEGLKFMVYLQKENIIDESGMPKERFSAEFPKEGPSILRIQQVVRGDSAAYFCASSQATGNTEAFFGQGTRLTVV.

This clone was observed once. This chain connects TRBV20-1 to TRBJ2-1, with a tentative D call TRBD2 (6 bases). The CDR3 is made up of 10 amino acids. Germline assignment: CDR1 DFQATT and CDR2 SNEGSKA (reference sequence). This chain's CDR3 is CTIPTGVPFF. DNA of the CDR3: TGCACCATCCCCACGGGAGTGCCGTTCTTC.